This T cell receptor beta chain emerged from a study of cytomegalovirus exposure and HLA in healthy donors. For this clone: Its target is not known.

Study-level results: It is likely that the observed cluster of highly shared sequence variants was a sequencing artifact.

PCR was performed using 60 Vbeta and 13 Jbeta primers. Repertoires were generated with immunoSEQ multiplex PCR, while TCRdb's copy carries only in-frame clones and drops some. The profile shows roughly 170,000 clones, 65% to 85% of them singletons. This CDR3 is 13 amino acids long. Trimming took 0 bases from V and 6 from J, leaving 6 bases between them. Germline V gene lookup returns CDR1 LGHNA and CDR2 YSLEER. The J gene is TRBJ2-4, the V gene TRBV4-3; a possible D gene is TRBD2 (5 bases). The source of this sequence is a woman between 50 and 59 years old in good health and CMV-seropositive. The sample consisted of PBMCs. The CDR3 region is CASSQERANIQYF. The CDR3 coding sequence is TGCGCCAGCAGCCAAGAGAGGGCAAACATTCAGTACTTC.